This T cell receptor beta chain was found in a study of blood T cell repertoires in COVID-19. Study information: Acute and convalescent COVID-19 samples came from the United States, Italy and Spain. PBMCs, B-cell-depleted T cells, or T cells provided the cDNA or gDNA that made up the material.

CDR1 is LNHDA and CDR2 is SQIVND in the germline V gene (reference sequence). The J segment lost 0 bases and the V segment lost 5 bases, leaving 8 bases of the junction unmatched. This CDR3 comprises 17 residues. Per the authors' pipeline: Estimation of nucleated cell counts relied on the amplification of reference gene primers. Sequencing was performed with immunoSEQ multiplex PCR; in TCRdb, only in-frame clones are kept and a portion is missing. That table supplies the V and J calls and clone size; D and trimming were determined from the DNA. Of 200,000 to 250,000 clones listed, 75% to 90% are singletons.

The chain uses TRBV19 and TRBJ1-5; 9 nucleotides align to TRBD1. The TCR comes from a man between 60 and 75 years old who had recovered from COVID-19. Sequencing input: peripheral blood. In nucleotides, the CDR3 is TGTGCCAGTAGTTTTCGACAGGGGGGGACTAGCAATCAGCCCCAGCATTTT. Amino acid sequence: CASSFRQGGTSNQPQHF.